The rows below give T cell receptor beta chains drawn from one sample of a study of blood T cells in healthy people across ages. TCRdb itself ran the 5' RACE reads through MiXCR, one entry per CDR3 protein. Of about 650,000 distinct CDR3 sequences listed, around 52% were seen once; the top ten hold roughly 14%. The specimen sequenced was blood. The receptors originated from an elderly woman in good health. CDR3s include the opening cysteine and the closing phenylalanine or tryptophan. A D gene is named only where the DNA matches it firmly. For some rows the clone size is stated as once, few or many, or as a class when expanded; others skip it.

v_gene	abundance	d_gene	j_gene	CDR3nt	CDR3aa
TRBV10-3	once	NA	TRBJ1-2	TGTGCCATCAGTGAGTCTGACAGCGTCGTTTATGGCTACACCTTC	CAISESDSVVYGYTF
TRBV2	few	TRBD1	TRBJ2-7	TGTGCCAGCAGCATAGACAGGGGCCCCTACGAGCAGTACTTC	CASSIDRGPYEQYF
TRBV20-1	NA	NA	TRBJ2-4	TGCAGTGCTGCAGGGGGGGACGGAGTCCAAAACATTCAGTACTTC	CSAAGGDGVQNIQYF
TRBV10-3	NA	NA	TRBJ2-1	TGTGCCATCAGTGAGCGGACGGAGGGGAATGAGCAGTTCTTC	CAISERTEGNEQFF
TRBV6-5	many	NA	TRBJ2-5	TGTGCCAGCAGTTTCGGGTCGATCGCGAAAGAGACCCAGTACTTC	CASSFGSIAKETQYF
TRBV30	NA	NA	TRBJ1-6	TGTGCCTGGGATAAGGACGGTTATTCACCCCTCCACTTT	CAWDKDGYSPLHF
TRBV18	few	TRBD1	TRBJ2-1	TGTGCCAGCTCACCACGGGACAGGCTAAATGAGCAGTTCTTC	CASSPRDRLNEQFF
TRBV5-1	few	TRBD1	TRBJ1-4	TGCGCCAGCAGCTTAAGTCCGGGGACAGTAGATGAAAAACTGTTTTTT	CASSLSPGTVDEKLFF
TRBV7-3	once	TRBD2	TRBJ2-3	TGTGCCAGCAGCTTAATGAGCGGGGACACAGATACGCAGTATTTT	CASSLMSGDTDTQYF
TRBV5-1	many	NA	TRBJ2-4	TGCGCCAGCAGCCCCAACGTAAACATTCAGTACTTC	CASSPNVNIQYF
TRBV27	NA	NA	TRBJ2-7	TGTGCCAGCGCGAAAGGAGGCTACGAGCAGTACTTC	CASAKGGYEQYF
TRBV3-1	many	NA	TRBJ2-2	TGTGCCAGCAGCCAAAGGGGGAAGGACACCGGGGAGCTGTTTTTT	CASSQRGKDTGELFF
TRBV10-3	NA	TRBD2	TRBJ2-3	TGTGCCATCGCTGGGACTAGCGGGAGATCTAGCACAGATACGCAGTATTTT	CAIAGTSGRSSTDTQYF
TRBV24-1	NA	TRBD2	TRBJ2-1	TGTGCCACCAGTGATCCCGGGACTAGCGGTTACAATGAGCAGTTCTTC	CATSDPGTSGYNEQFF
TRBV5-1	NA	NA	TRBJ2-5	TGCGCCAGCAGCTCCATAGGCGGCGGAGAGACCCAGTACTTC	CASSSIGGGETQYF
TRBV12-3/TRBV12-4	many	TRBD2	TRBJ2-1	TGTGCCAGCAGTAGAGGACTAGCGGGGCTGAATGAGCAGTTCTTC	CASSRGLAGLNEQFF
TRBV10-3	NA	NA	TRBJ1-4	TGTGCCATCACCCCGGCTCCCAACGAAAAACTGTTTTTT	CAITPAPNEKLFF
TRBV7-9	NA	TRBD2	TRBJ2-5	TGTGCCAGCAGCCCCTCCCGACTAGCGGGGGGGGTGGATCAGTACTTC	CASSPSRLAGGVDQYF
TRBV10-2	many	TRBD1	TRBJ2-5	TGCGCCAGCGGATCCGGGACAGGCCCACAAGAGACCCAGTACTTC	CASGSGTGPQETQYF
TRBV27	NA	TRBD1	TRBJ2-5	TGTGCCAGCAGTTTGGCCGGGACAGGGGGCCCCTACCAAGAGACCCAGTACTTC	CASSLAGTGGPYQETQYF
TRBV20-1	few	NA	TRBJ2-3	TGCAGTGCTGGTAGAGAGGCGAATACGCAGTATTTT	CSAGREANTQYF
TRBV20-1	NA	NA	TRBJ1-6	TGCAGTGCTAGGATGGTGGGGGTTGGTAATTCACCCCTCCACTTT	CSARMVGVGNSPLHF
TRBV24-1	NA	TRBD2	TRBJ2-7	TGTGCCACCAGTGACGCCGGGACTAGCGTTGATGAGCAGTACTTC	CATSDAGTSVDEQYF
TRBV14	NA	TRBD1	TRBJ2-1	TGTGCCAGCAGCCCTATACCGGGACAGGGTCTAGGGGGTACCTACAATGAGCAGTTCTTC	CASSPIPGQGLGGTYNEQFF
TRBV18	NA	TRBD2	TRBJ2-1	TGTGCCAGCTCACCGGAATTTAGCGGGACTCCCTCCTACAATGAGCAGTTCTTC	CASSPEFSGTPSYNEQFF
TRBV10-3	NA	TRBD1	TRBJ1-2	TGTGCCATCAGTGACCATGACAGGGGGCTTATAAAGGACACCTTC	CAISDHDRGLIKDTF
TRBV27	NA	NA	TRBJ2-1	TGTGCCAGCAAATCCCCGACAGCTTCCTCCTACAATGAGCAGTTCTTC	CASKSPTASSYNEQFF
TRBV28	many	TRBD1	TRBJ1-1	TGTGCCAGCAGTGGGGACAGCGTGCGGGGAACTTTCTTT	CASSGDSVRGTFF
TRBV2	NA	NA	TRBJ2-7	TGTGCCAGCAGAGACCTAGGCGACGAGCAGTACTTC	CASRDLGDEQYF
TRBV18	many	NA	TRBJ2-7	TGTGCCAGCTCACCCGCTATAAAGCCCTACGAGCAGTACTTC	CASSPAIKPYEQYF
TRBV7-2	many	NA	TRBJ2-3	TGTGCCAGCAGCTCCCTAATTTCTACGCAGTATTTT	CASSSLISTQYF
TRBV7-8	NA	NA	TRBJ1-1	TGTGCCAGCAGCAGTCGCGGGGGGGGACTGAACACTGAAGCTTTCTTT	CASSSRGGGLNTEAFF
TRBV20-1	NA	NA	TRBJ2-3	TGCAGTGCTGGCAAGCGGATGGGGACAGATACGCAGTATTTT	CSAGKRMGTDTQYF
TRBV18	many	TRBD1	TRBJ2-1	TGTGCCAGCAGCCCAAGCCGGGACAGTTACAATGAGCAGTTCTTC	CASSPSRDSYNEQFF
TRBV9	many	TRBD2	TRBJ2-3	TGTGCCAGCAGCGTAGCGAGCGGGGGGCCCCTTCGCACAGATACGCAGTATTTT	CASSVASGGPLRTDTQYF
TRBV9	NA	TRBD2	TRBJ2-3	TGTGCCAGCAGCGTCCAAGGTTTAGCGGGGGCCACAGATACGCAGTATTTT	CASSVQGLAGATDTQYF
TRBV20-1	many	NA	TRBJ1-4	TGCAGTGCTAGACGGGCATCAGTGAGTGACGAAAAACTGTTTTTT	CSARRASVSDEKLFF
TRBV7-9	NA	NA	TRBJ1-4	TGCGCCAGCAGCTTCGAGCCGGCAAGGAAGGAAAAACTGTTTTTT	CASSFEPARKEKLFF
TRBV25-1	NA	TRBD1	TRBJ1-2	TGTGCCAGCCAGGGGACAGGGGCGGCCCTCTATGGCTACACCTTC	CASQGTGAALYGYTF
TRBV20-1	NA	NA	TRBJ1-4	TGCAGTGCTAGTCGATTTCGGTTGGCTGCAACTAATGAAAAACTGTTTTTT	CSASRFRLAATNEKLFF
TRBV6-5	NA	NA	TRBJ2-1	TGTGCCACTTTGGGGCCTAGGGGGGATGAGCAGTTCTTC	CATLGPRGDEQFF
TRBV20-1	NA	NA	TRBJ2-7	TGCAGTGCTAGGCGGACAGCCGAGCAGTACTTC	CSARRTAEQYF
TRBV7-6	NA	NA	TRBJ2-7	TGTGCCAGCAGCTTAGATCTGTCTGGCTACGAGCAGTACTTC	CASSLDLSGYEQYF
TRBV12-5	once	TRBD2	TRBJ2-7	TGTGCTAGTGGTTTGGTAACGACTAGCGGGAGTTACGAGCAGTACTTC	CASGLVTTSGSYEQYF
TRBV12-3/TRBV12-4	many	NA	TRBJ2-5	TGTGCCAGCAGGGCGGGGTACCAAGAGACCCAGTACTTC	CASRAGYQETQYF
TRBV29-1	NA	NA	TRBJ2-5	TGCAGCGTTTCCAGGACAGTGGACGAGCGGTACTTC	CSVSRTVDERYF
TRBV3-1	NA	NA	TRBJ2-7	TGTGCCAGCAGCCTTACTCAGGGGTCCTACGAGCAGTACTTC	CASSLTQGSYEQYF
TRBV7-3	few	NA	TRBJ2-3	TGTGCCAGCAGCCCCGCGGGACGAGGTGGAGATACGCAGTATTTT	CASSPAGRGGDTQYF
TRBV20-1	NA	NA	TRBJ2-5	TGCAGCAAATACGTGCAGGGGCAAGAGACCCAGTACTTC	CSKYVQGQETQYF
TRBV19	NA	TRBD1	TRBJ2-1	TGTGCCAGTAGTATAGTGGGGACAGCCTGCAATGAGCAGTTCTTC	CASSIVGTACNEQFF
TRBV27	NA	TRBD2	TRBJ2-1	TGTGCCAGCAGTTTGTCCATCGGGACTAGGAGGTATGAGCAGTTCTTC	CASSLSIGTRRYEQFF
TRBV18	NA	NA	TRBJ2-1	TGTGCCAGCTCACCTTTCGCGGGGCCCTACAATGAGCAGTTCTTC	CASSPFAGPYNEQFF
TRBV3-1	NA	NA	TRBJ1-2	TGTGCCAGCAGCCAAGATCTGGCCTTCTATGGCTACACCTTC	CASSQDLAFYGYTF
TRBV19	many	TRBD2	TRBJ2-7	TGTGCCAGTAGTCCAGCGGGAGGGCCCTACGAGCAGTACTTC	CASSPAGGPYEQYF